One and the same sample provided the 30 T cell receptor beta chains below, sequenced in a study of cytomegalovirus exposure and HLA in healthy donors (dated by TCRdb to about 2017). The library was generated by the immunoSEQ multiplex PCR assay. For the multiplex PCR, a mixture combining 60 forward primers for TCR Vbeta segments and 13 reverse primers for TCR Jbeta segments was used. In TCRdb, the immuneACCESS table is reduced to in-frame sequences with V and J assigned. These tables do not hold every clone; where another copy was compared, an unresolved V gene accounts for under half, and the others remain unexplained. In all, the sample holds about 60,000 clones, and just under 80% of those were seen once. The ten top clones hold approximately 4.2% of the sample. The sequenced material came from PBMCs. All receptors derive from a woman aged 30 to 39 in good health and CMV-seronegative.

The rearrangement joins TRBV7-9 to TRBJ2-1, with D perhaps matching TRBD2 (5 bases). This CDR3 has 15 amino acids. Germline V gene lookup returns CDR1 SEHNR and CDR2 FQNEAQ (reference sequence). Trimming shortened V by 5 bases and J by 0 bases, and 11 bases separated the two germline ends. For the CDR3, the DNA is TGTGCCAGCAGCCTCCAGCGGTCCTCCTACAATGAGCAGTTCTTC. Residues: CASSLQRSSYNEQFF. Full variable domain (rest looked up from reference TRBV7-9 and TRBJ2-1): DTGVSQNPRHKITKRGQNVTFRCDPISEHNRLYWYRQTLGQGPEFLTYFQNEAQLEKSRLLSDRFSAERPKGSFSTLEIQRTEQGDSAMYLCASSLQRSSYNEQFFGPGTRLTVL.

The rearrangement joins TRBV27 to TRBJ1-1; TRBD1 matches 7 bases. CDR1 MNHEY and CDR2 SMNVEV come from the germline V gene (reference sequence). The length of the CDR3 is 21 residues. V dropped 7 bases and J dropped 0; count of bases not matched to a gene: 26. CDR3 coding DNA: TGTGCCAGCACCCCGCCTTCAGGGGGATTTGTGGGTTTTCTATTGAACACTGAAGCTTTCTTT. Amino acid sequence: CASTPPSGGFVGFLLNTEAFF.

This clone has just one count. This chain uses TRBV5-1 with TRBJ2-5; 9 bases map to TRBD2. Losses at the gene ends were 0 bases for V and 2 bases for J; bases not matched to a gene: 14. The CDR3 length is 19 residues. Germline CDR1 and CDR2: SGHRS and YFSETQ. This CDR3 is CASSLEFRRLAGSQETQYF. The CDR3 nucleotides read TGCGCCAGCAGCTTGGAGTTTCGAAGGCTAGCGGGATCTCAAGAGACCCAGTACTTC.

The V gene is TRBV6-1, the J gene TRBJ1-6; TRBD1 is a possible D gene (5 bases). Trimming removed 4 bases at V and 3 bases at J, with 13 bases between. Germline V gives CDR1 MNHNS, CDR2 SASEGT. The CDR3 runs 16 residues. CDR3: CASSGGLWGYNSPLHF. DNA of the CDR3: TGTGCCAGCAGTGGGGGCCTTTGGGGCTATAATTCACCCCTCCACTTT.

V usage is TRBV5-1 and J usage is TRBJ2-5; 12 nucleotides agree with TRBD2. The CDR3 is made up of 14 amino acids. Germline trimming cut 5 bases from V and 5 bases from J; bases unmatched to any gene: 4. Looked up from germline, CDR1 is SGHRS and CDR2 is YFSETQ. This CDR3 reads CASSRTSGTETQYF. The CDR3 DNA follows: TGCGCCAGCAGTCGGACTAGCGGGACGGAGACCCAGTACTTC.

There are a few counts of this clone. The rearrangement links TRBV6-1 to TRBJ1-2; 12 bases match TRBD1. The ends lost 3 bases at V and 6 bases at J; junction bases unmatched: 8. This CDR3 has 16 amino acids. CDR1 is MNHNS, CDR2 SASEGT, per germline. In DNA, the CDR3 is TGTGCCAGCAGTGATTGGGGGACAGGGGGCGTACATGGCTACACCTTC. Its protein product is CASSDWGTGGVHGYTF.

In this sample, this clone turned up once. The chain is built from TRBV27 and TRBJ2-1; D is ambiguous. This CDR3 is 12 amino acids long. Germline assignment: CDR1 MNHEY and CDR2 SMNVEV (reference sequence). Trimming removed 2 bases from V and 6 bases from J, with 5 bases in between. This CDR3 reads CASSLAGNEQFF. The CDR3 DNA sequence: TGTGCCAGCAGTTTAGCAGGCAATGAGCAGTTCTTC.

The chain joins TRBV6-1 to TRBJ1-3; D possibly corresponds to TRBD1 (6 bases). Trimming took off 5 bases at V and 0 bases at J, with 11 bases between the two ends. The V gene's germline CDR1 is MNHNS and CDR2 SASEGT. The CDR3 contains 15 residues. In nucleotides, the CDR3 is TGTGCCAGCAGTCCTGACAGGTTCTCTGGAAACACCATATATTTT. Amino acid sequence: CASSPDRFSGNTIYF.

The chain carries TRBV6-1 and TRBJ1-5, with D tentatively TRBD1 (6 bases). CDR3 length: 13 residues. Germline V gene data show CDR1 as MNHNS and CDR2 as SASEGT. V lost 5 bases, J lost 6 bases, and 11 bases lay in between. The CDR3 DNA is TGTGCCAGCAGTACAAAGGACAGTCAGCCCCAGCATTTT. Amino acids: CASSTKDSQPQHF.

In its sample, this clone was seen a few times. The rearrangement uses TRBV5-1 and TRBJ2-3; 12 bases map to TRBD2. CDR1 is SGHRS, CDR2 YFSETQ, per germline. Trimming took 4 bases from V and 0 from J; bases not matched to a gene: 6. The CDR3 is 17 amino acids. In nucleotides, the CDR3 is TGCGCCAGCAGCCCGTGGACTAGCGGGGATAGCACAGATACGCAGTATTTT. Its translation is CASSPWTSGDSTDTQYF.

V gene TRBV11-2 combines with J gene TRBJ2-3, with 7 nucleotides matching TRBD1. J lost 6 bases, V lost 8 bases, and 14 bases had no gene match. Germline lookup yields CDR1 SGHAT and CDR2 FQNNGV. CDR3 length equals 15 residues. CDR3 sequence reads: CASQIRDSLIDTQYF. The CDR3 DNA is TGTGCCAGCCAAATCCGGGACAGCTTAATTGATACGCAGTATTTT.

The chain is built from TRBV6-5 and TRBJ2-4, with a possible D match to TRBD1 (5 bases). The V end was cut by 5 bases, the J end by 1 base, with 12 bases between. The CDR3 is made up of 15 amino acids. Looked up from germline, CDR1 is MNHEY and CDR2 is SVGAGI. In nucleotides, the CDR3 is TGTGCCAGCAGTGGCCAGGGTCGCGCCAAAAACATTCAGTACTTC. Translation: CASSGQGRAKNIQYF.

The rearrangement uses TRBV28 and TRBJ1-1; the D gene is possibly TRBD1 (6 bases). This CDR3 is built from 14 residues. The V end lost 6 bases, the J end lost 0 bases, and 11 bases lay between the germline ends. The germline gives CDR1 MDHEN, CDR2 SYDVKM. The CDR3 is CASSPQGLNTEAFF. In DNA form, the CDR3 reads TGTGCCAGCAGCCCACAGGGATTGAACACTGAAGCTTTCTTT.

This rearrangement joins TRBV6-4 to TRBJ1-5, with 9 bases aligning to TRBD1. The ends lost 3 bases at V and 0 bases at J; junction bases unmatched: 6. The CDR3 loop spans 17 amino acids. CDR1 is MRHNA and CDR2 is SNTAGT in the germline V gene. The CDR3 here is CASSEDRGRSSNQPQHF. The CDR3 coding sequence is TGTGCCAGCAGTGAAGACAGGGGGAGAAGTAGCAATCAGCCCCAGCATTTT.

In its sample, this clone was seen once. The rearrangement uses TRBV30 and TRBJ1-2; D might be TRBD1 (6 bases). Germline V CDR1 and CDR2: GTSNPN, SVGIG (reference sequence). The CDR3 is 14 amino acids. V was clipped by 2 bases and J by 3 bases, with 13 bases between them. The CDR3 here is CAWSKTQGYYGYTF. CDR3 bases: TGTGCCTGGAGTAAAACACAGGGTTACTATGGCTACACCTTC.

The chain has TRBV6-5 and TRBJ1-2; 7 bases line up with TRBD1. Germline assignment: CDR1 MNHEY and CDR2 SVGAGI. CDR3 length: 14 residues. The V gene end was trimmed by 8 bases and the J gene end by 4 bases; junction bases not matched to a gene: 10. The DNA of the CDR3 is TGTGCCAGCCGACAGGGAGGTGAGAGCTATGGCTACACCTTC. Its translation is CASRQGGESYGYTF.

J is TRBJ2-3 and V is TRBV30; perhaps TRBD2 as D (7 bases). The CDR3 extends over 17 amino acids. CDR1 and CDR2 (germline): GTSNPN, SVGIG (reference sequence). The V end was cut by 5 bases, the J end by 2 bases, with 23 bases between. CDR3 sequence: CAWSGGGSPRPTDTQYF. In nucleotides, the CDR3 is TGTGCCTGGTCGGGGGGCGGATCGCCACGACCCACAGATACGCAGTATTTT.

J is TRBJ1-4 and V is TRBV5-1; D remains unclear. The length of the CDR3 is 14 residues. The germline V and J ends were trimmed by 4 bases and 0 bases, with 7 bases remaining between them. CDR1 is SGHRS and CDR2 is YFSETQ in the germline V gene. CDR3 nucleotides: TGCGCCAGCAGCCCGACTGCAACTAATGAAAAACTGTTTTTT. Amino acid sequence: CASSPTATNEKLFF.

The chain carries TRBV28 and TRBJ1-1, with D maybe TRBD1 (6 bases). CDR1 is MDHEN and CDR2 is SYDVKM in the germline V gene. The CDR3 length is 12 residues. V lost 6 bases and J lost 6, with 11 bases in between. The CDR3: CASRDSYAEAFF. The CDR3, as DNA: TGTGCCAGCAGGGACAGCTACGCTGAAGCTTTCTTT.

This clone is termed medium-sized. The chain joins TRBV6-4 to TRBJ2-3; TRBD2 aligns across 9 bases. Germline lookup yields CDR1 MRHNA and CDR2 SNTAGT. The CDR3 loop spans 14 amino acids. After removal of 2 bases from V and 6 bases from J, the junction contained 3 bases not matched to a gene. The CDR3 spells CASSDGGGADTQYF. CDR3 DNA sequence: TGTGCCAGCAGTGACGGCGGGGGGGCCGATACGCAGTATTTT.

DNA of the CDR3: TGCGCCAGCAGCCCCAGGGAGGGGGGCCCCGATGAGCAGTTCTTC. The encoded protein is CASSPREGGPDEQFF. The rearrangement uses TRBV4-1 and TRBJ2-1, with D possibly matching TRBD2 (7 bases). Trimming took off 4 bases at V and 8 bases at J, with 18 bases between the two ends. This CDR3 spans 15 amino acids. Germline lookup yields CDR1 MGHRA and CDR2 YSYEKL.

The chain joins TRBV6-5 to TRBJ2-1, with D perhaps matching TRBD1 (7 bases). CDR1 and CDR2 (germline): MNHEY, SVGAGI. The V end was cut by 5 bases, the J end by 2 bases, with 13 bases between. The CDR3 length is 15 residues. CDR3 nucleotides: TGTGCCAGCAGTCCTCAGGGGGGTACCTACAATGAGCAGTTCTTC. It encodes CASSPQGGTYNEQFF.

The genes are TRBV5-1 and TRBJ1-2; tentative D call: TRBD1 (6 bases). This CDR3 is 14 amino acids long. CDR1 is SGHRS and CDR2 is YFSETQ in the germline V gene. V was cut by 0 bases and J by 2 bases, with 8 bases left in between. This CDR3 is CASSLGDINYGYTF. In DNA form, the CDR3 reads TGCGCCAGCAGCTTGGGGGACATAAACTATGGCTACACCTTC. The whole variable domain, filled in from reference TRBV5-1 and TRBJ1-2, reads KAGVTQTPRYLIKTRGQQVTLSCSPISGHRSVSWYQQTPGQGLQFLFEYFSETQRNKGNFPGRFSGRQFSNSRSEMNVSTLELGDSALYLCASSLGDINYGYTFGSGTRLTVV.

The genes are TRBV4-1 and TRBJ1-6; D may be TRBD1 (5 bases). CDR1 and CDR2 from the germline V gene are MGHRA and YSYEKL. V shed 4 bases and J shed 11 bases, with 15 bases lying between them. CDR3 length: 14 residues. CDR3 nucleotide sequence: TGCGCCAGCAGCCCCCAGGGTTTCACGACACCCCTCCACTTT. Protein product: CASSPQGFTTPLHF.

The chain has TRBV30 and TRBJ2-1; D unclear. The germline V gene encodes CDR1 GTSNPN and CDR2 SVGIG (reference sequence). The CDR3 loop spans 15 amino acids. The V gene lost 0 bases and the J gene lost 1 base, with 10 bases spanning the gap. The CDR3 sequence: CAWSVSEQSYNEQFF. CDR3 sequence (DNA): TGTGCCTGGAGTGTAAGCGAGCAGTCCTACAATGAGCAGTTCTTC.

J is TRBJ2-1 and V is TRBV9; D not resolved. V was clipped by 0 bases and J by 7 bases, with 8 bases between them. The CDR3 length is 13 residues. Germline lookup yields CDR1 SGDLS and CDR2 YYNGEE. Here the CDR3 DNA reads TGTGCCAGCAGCGTAGGGGCCTTGAATGAGCAGTTCTTC. Translation: CASSVGALNEQFF.

The gene calls are TRBV2 and TRBJ2-7, with TRBD1 matching over 8 bases. Trimming took 3 bases from V and 3 from J; bases not matched to a gene: 10. The germline V gene encodes CDR1 SNHLY and CDR2 FYNNEI. This CDR3 spans 16 amino acids. This chain's CDR3 is CASSEGPGQGGYEQYF. As DNA, the CDR3 is TGTGCCAGCAGTGAGGGTCCAGGACAGGGAGGCTACGAGCAGTACTTC.

The chain recombines TRBV30 with TRBJ2-1, with D perhaps TRBD2 (5 bases). The CDR3 is 14 amino acids. CDR1 is GTSNPN, CDR2 SVGIG, per germline (reference sequence). Deletions cut 4 bases from V and 6 bases from J, with 16 bases between. The CDR3 region has the DNA TGTGCCTGGATCCGGTGGTCTAGCCGCAATGAGCAGTTCTTC. It is translated as CAWIRWSSRNEQFF.

Only one count was recorded for this clone. The J gene is TRBJ1-2, the V gene TRBV9; 7 bases line up with TRBD1. CDR1 is SGDLS and CDR2 is YYNGEE in the germline V gene. The CDR3 runs to 17 residues. V was pared by 3 bases and J by 4 bases, with 15 bases of the junction left unmatched. CDR3 protein: CASSAQPGQSIRYGYTF. The DNA of the CDR3 is TGTGCCAGCAGCGCCCAACCGGGACAGAGTATTCGCTATGGCTACACCTTC.

This rearrangement joins TRBV6-1 to TRBJ2-5, with 13 bases matching TRBD2. CDR3 size: 15 residues. Trimming cost V 4 bases and J 7 bases; bases outside gene matches: 6. Looked up from germline, CDR1 is MNHNS and CDR2 is SASEGT. The CDR3 bases are TGTGCCAGCAGTGTCACTAGCGGGGGGGTCAGGACCCAGTACTTC. Its protein product is CASSVTSGGVRTQYF.